This TCR beta chain was captured in a study of blood T cell repertoires in COVID-19. Sequencing used immunoSEQ multiplex PCR; TCRdb keeps in-frame clones, though not all of them. The table shows 200,000 to 250,000 clones, with about 87% occurring only once. CDR3 length: 16 amino acids. Germline V gene lookup returns CDR1 KGHDR and CDR2 SFDVKD. The ends were cut back, 9 bases at V and 4 bases at J, with 24 bases in the middle. This receptor was obtained from a man aged 25-40 years with COVID-19, enrolled during active disease. The chain links TRBV24-1 to TRBJ2-7, with D possibly being TRBD2 (5 bases). The sequencing sample was made of peripheral blood. The CDR3 nucleotides are TGTGCCACCGAAGCCGTTAACCCGAGGGCCAAGTACGAGCAGTACTTC. It encodes CATEAVNPRAKYEQYF.